This T cell receptor (beta chain) was identified in a study of CD8 T cells in ankylosing spondylitis. About this clonotype itself: Its antigen is still unknown.

Regarding the study as a whole: Among TCR beta sequences, a motif of several highly homologous variants appeared characteristic of ankylosing spondylitis blood.

From germline, CDR1 is SGHDN and CDR2 FVKESK. With 0 bases removed from V and 3 bases from J, the gap between germline ends came to 6 bases. The CDR3 has 13 amino acids. TCRdb reprocessed the 5' RACE reads with MiXCR, giving one entry per CDR3 protein. The sample lists hundreds of thousands of distinct CDR3 sequences, more than 25% occurring once. Sequences were obtained from blood, either unsorted or a sorted T cell fraction (not recorded which). The rearrangement uses TRBV14 and TRBJ2-7; the D is unclear. The origin of this receptor is a male donor with ankylosing spondylitis. Here the CDR3 DNA reads TGTGCCAGCAGCCAAGATACCGACTACGAGCAGTACTTC. This encodes CASSQDTDYEQYF.